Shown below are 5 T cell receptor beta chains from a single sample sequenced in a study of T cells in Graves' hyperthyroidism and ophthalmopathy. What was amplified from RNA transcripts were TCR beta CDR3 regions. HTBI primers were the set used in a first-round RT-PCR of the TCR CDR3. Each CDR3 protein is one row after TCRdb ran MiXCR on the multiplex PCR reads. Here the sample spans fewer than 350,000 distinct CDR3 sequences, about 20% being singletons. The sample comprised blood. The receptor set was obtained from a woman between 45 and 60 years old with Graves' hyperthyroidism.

Here the CDR3 DNA reads TGTGCCAGCAGTTTGACGGGACGGATTCGGAATTTGAACACTGAAGCTTTCTTT. Translated, it gives CASSLTGRIRNLNTEAFF. The V gene is TRBV27, the J gene TRBJ1-1; D is perhaps TRBD1 (5 bases). Trimming removed 3 bases at V and 0 bases at J, with 20 bases between. The germline gives CDR1 MNHEY, CDR2 SMNVEV (reference sequence). This CDR3 comprises 18 residues.

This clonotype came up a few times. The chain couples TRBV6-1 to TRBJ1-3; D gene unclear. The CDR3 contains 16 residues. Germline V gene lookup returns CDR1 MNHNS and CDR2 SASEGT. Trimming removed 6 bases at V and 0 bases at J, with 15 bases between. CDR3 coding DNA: TGTGCCAGCAGAAAACGGGCCTCAAACTCTGGAAACACCATATATTTT. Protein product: CASRKRASNSGNTIYF.

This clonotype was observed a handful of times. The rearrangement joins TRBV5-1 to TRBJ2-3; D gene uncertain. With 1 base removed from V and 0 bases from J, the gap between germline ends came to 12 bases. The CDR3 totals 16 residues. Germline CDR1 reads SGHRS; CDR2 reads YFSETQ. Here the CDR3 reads CASSLFPGRSTDTQYF. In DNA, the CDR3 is TGCGCCAGCAGCTTGTTCCCGGGCCGCAGCACAGATACGCAGTATTTT.

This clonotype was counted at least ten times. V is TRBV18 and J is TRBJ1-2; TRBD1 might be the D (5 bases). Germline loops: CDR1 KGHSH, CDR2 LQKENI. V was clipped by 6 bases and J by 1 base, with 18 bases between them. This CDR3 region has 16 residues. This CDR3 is CASSSPGTNFNYGYTF. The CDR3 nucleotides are TGTGCCAGCTCCTCCCCCGGGACGAACTTTAACTATGGCTACACCTTC.

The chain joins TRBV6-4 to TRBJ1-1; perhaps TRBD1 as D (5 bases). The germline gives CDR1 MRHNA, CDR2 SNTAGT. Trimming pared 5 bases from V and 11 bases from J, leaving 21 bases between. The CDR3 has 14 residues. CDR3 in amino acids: CASSTLPGLRVAFF. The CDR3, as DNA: TGTGCCAGCAGTACACTCCCGGGGCTGCGCGTGGCTTTCTTT.